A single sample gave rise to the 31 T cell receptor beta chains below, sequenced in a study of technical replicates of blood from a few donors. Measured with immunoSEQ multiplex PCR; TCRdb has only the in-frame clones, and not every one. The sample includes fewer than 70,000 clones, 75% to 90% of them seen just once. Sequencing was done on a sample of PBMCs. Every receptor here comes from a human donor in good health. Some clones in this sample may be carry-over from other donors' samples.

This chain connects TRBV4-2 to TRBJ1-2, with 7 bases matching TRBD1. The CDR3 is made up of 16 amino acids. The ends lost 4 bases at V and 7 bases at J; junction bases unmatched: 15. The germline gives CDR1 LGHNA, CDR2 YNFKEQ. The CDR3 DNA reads TGTGCCAGCAGCCCAATCAACTCAGGGGGTAGCGGTGGCTACACCTTC. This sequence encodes CASSPINSGGSGGYTF.

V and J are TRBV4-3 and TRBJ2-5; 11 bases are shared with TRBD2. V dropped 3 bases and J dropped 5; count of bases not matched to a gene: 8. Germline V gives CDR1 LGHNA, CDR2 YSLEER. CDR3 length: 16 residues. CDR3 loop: CASSQGVAGGPETQYF. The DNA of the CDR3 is TGCGCCAGCAGCCAGGGGGTAGCGGGAGGGCCGGAGACCCAGTACTTC.

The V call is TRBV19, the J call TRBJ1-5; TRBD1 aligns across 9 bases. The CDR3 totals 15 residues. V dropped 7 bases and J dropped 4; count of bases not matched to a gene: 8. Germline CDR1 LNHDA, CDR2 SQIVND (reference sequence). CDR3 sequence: CASKRGQGTNQPQHF. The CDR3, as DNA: TGTGCCAGTAAACGGGGACAGGGAACGAATCAGCCCCAGCATTTT.

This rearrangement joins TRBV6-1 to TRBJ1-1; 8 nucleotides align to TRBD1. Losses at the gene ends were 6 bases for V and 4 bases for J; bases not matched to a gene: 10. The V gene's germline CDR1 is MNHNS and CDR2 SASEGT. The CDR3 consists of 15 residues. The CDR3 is CASRGQARWRTEAFF. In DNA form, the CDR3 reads TGTGCCAGCAGGGGACAGGCTCGCTGGCGCACTGAAGCTTTCTTT.

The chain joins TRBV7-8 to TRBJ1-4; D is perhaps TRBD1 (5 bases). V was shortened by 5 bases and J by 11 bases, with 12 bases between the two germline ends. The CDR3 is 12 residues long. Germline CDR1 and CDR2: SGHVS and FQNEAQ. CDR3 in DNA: TGTGCCAGCAGCCCGTTTGGGGGGAAACTGTTTTTT. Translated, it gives CASSPFGGKLFF.

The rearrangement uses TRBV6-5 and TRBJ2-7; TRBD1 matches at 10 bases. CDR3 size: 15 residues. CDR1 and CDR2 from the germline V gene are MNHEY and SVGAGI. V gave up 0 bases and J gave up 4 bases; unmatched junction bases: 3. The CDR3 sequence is CASSYSTGGDYEQYF. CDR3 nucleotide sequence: TGTGCCAGCAGTTACTCGACAGGGGGCGATTACGAGCAGTACTTC.

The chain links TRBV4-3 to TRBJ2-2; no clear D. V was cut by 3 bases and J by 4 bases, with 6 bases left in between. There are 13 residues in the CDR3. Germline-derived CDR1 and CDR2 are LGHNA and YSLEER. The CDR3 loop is CASSQSSTGELFF. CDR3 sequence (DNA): TGCGCCAGCAGCCAGTCTAGCACCGGGGAGCTGTTTTTT.

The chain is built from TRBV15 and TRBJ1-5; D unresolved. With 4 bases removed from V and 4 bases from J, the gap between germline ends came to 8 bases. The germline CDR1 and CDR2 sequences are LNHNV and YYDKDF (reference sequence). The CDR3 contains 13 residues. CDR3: CATSNTGNQPQHF. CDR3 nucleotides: TGTGCCACCAGCAACACGGGGAATCAGCCCCAGCATTTT.

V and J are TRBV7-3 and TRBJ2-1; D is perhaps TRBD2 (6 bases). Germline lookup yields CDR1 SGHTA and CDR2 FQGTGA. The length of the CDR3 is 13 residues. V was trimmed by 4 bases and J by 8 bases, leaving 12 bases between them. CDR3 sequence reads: CASSSTSRDEQFF. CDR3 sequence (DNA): TGTGCCAGCAGCTCGACTAGTAGGGATGAGCAGTTCTTC.

The CDR3 is CASSEVSSGIRETQYF. CDR3 bases: TGTGCCAGCAGTGAAGTTTCTAGCGGGATTAGGGAGACCCAGTACTTC. V gene TRBV2 combines with J gene TRBJ2-5; the match to TRBD2 covers 9 bases. CDR3 size: 16 residues. CDR1 SNHLY and CDR2 FYNNEI come from the germline V gene. J was trimmed by 5 bases and V by 1 base; bases with no gene match: 8.

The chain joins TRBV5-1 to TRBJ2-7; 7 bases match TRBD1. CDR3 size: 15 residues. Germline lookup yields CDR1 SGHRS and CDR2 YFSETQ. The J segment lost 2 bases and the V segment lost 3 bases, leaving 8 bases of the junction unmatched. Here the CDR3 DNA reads TGCGCCAGCAGCTCTGGCCGGGACAGAGCCTACGAGCAGTACTTC. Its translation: CASSSGRDRAYEQYF.

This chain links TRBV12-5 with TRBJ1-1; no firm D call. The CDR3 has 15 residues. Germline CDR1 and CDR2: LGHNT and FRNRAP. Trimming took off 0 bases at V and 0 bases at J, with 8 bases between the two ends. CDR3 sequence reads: CASGLVIGVNTEAFF. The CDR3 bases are TGTGCTAGTGGTTTGGTAATCGGGGTGAACACTGAAGCTTTCTTT.

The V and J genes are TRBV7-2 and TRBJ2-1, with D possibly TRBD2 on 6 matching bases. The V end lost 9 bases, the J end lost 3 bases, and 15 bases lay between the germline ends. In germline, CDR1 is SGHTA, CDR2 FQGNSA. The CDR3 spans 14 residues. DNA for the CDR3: TGTGCCAGTTCCTCCAGACTAGGCTACAATGAGCAGTTCTTC. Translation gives CASSSRLGYNEQFF.

The CDR3 here is CASRPSGSTDTQYF. Written as DNA, the CDR3 is TGTGCCAGCAGACCTAGCGGTAGCACAGATACGCAGTATTTT. The chain joins TRBV7-2 to TRBJ2-3; 7 bases map to TRBD2. CDR3 length: 14 amino acids. V lost 6 bases, J lost 0 bases, and 3 bases stayed unmatched. Germline V gene data show CDR1 as SGHTA and CDR2 as FQGNSA. Supplemented by reference TRBV7-2 and TRBJ2-3, the full variable domain reads GAGVSQSPSNKVTEKGKDVELRCDPISGHTALYWYRQSLGQGLEFLIYFQGNSAPDKSGLPSDRFSAERTGGSVSTLTIQRTQQEDSAVYLCASRPSGSTDTQYFGPGTRLTVL.

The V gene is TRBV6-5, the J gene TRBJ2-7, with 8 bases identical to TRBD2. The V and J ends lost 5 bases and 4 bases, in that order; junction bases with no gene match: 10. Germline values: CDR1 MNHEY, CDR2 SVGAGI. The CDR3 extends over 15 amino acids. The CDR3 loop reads CASSGRGGPSYEQYF. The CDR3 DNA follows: TGTGCCAGCAGTGGCCGGGGGGGCCCGTCTTACGAGCAGTACTTC.

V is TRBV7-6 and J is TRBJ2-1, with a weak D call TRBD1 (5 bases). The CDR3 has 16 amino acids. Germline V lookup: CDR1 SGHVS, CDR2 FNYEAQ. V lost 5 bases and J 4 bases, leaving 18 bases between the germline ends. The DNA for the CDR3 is TGTGCCAGCAGCCGCCAATCCGCCAGACAGTACAATGAGCAGTTCTTC. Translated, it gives CASSRQSARQYNEQFF.

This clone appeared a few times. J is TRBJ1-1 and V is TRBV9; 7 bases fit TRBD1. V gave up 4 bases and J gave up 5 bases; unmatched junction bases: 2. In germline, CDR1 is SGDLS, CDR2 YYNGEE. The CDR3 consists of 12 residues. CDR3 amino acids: CASSPTGTEAFF. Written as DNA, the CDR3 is TGTGCCAGCAGCCCGACAGGGACTGAAGCTTTCTTT.

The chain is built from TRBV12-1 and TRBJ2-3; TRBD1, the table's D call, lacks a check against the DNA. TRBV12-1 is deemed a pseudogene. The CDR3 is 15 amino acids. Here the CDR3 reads CASSKGTGKTDTQYF. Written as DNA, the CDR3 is TGTGCCAGCAGCAAGGGGACAGGGAAGACAGATACGCAGTATTTT.

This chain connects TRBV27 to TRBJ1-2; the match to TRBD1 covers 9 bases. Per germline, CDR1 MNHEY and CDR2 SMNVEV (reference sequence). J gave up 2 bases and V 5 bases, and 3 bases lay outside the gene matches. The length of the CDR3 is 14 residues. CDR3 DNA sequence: TGTGCCAGCAGTCCAACAGGGGGCAACTATGGCTACACCTTC. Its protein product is CASSPTGGNYGYTF.

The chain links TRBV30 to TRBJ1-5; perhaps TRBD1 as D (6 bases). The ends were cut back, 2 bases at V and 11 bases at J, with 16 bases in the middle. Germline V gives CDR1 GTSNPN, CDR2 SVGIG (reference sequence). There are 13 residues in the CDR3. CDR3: CAWSSGGGEAQHF. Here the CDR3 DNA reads TGTGCCTGGAGTTCCGGAGGGGGGGAAGCCCAGCATTTT.

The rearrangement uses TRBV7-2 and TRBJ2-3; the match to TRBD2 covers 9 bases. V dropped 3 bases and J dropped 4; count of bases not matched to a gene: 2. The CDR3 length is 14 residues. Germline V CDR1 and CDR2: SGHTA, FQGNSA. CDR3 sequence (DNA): TGTGCCAGCAGCTTTAGCGGGGGCGCAGATACGCAGTATTTT. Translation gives CASSFSGGADTQYF.

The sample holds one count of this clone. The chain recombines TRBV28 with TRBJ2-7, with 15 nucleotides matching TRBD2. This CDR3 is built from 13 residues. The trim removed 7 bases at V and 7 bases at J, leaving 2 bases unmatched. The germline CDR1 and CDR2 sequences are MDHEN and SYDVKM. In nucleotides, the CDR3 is TGTGCCAGCACCGGACTAGCGGGGGGGGAGCAGTACTTC. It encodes CASTGLAGGEQYF.

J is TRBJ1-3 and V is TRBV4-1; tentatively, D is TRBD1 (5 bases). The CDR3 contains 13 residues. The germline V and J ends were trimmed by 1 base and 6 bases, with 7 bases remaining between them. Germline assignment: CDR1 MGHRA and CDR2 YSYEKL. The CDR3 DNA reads TGCGCCAGCAGCCAAGTAGGGGAAAACACCATATATTTT. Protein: CASSQVGENTIYF.

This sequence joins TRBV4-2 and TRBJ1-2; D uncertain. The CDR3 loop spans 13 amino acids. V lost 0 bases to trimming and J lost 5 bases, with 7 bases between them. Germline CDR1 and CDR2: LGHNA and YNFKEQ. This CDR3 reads CASSQDFRYGYTF. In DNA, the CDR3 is TGTGCCAGCAGCCAAGATTTCCGTTATGGCTACACCTTC.

CDR3 nucleotides: TGTGCCAGCAGCCCGGGGGGGGACATTCAGTACTTC. It codes for CASSPGGDIQYF. The chain employs TRBV13 and TRBJ2-4; the match to TRBD2 covers 8 bases. This CDR3 contains 12 residues. Germline CDR1 and CDR2: PRHDT and FYEKMQ (reference sequence). V lost 5 bases and J lost 8; bases outside the gene matches: 2.

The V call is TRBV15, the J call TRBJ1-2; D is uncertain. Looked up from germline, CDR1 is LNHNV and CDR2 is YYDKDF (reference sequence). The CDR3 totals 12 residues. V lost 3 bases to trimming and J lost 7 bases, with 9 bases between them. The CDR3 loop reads CATSSVTGGYTF. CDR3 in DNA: TGTGCCACCAGCAGTGTCACGGGTGGCTACACCTTC.

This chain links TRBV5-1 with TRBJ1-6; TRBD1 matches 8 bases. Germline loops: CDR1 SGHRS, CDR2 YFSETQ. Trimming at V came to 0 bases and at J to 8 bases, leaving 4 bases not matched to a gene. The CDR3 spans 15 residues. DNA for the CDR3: TGCGCCAGCAGCTTGGGACAGGGGACCGATTCACCCCTCCACTTT. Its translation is CASSLGQGTDSPLHF.

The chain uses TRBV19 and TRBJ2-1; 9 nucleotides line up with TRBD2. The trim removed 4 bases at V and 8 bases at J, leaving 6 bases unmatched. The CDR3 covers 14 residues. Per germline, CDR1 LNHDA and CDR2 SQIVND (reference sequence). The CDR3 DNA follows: TGTGCCAGTAGTACGGGACTAGCCCAGGATGAGCAGTTCTTC. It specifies CASSTGLAQDEQFF.

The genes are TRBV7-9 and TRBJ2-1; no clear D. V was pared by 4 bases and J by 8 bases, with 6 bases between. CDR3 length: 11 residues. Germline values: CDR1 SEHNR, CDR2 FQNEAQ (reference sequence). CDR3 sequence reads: CASSSIDEQFF. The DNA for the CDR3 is TGTGCCAGCAGCTCCATAGATGAGCAGTTCTTC.

The CDR3 DNA reads as TGCGCCAGCAGCTTGGACCGACACACCCCGCAAGAGACCCAGTACTTC. Translating gives CASSLDRHTPQETQYF. This chain connects TRBV5-1 to TRBJ2-5; no reliable D call. CDR1 SGHRS and CDR2 YFSETQ come from the germline V gene. CDR3 length: 16 amino acids. V lost 0 bases to trimming and J lost 2 bases, with 14 bases between them.

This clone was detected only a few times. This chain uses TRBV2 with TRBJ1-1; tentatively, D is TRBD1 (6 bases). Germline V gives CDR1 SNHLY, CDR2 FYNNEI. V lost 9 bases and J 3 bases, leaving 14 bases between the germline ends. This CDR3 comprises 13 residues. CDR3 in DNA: TGTGCCAGTAACAGGGCGTGGGACACTGAAGCTTTCTTT. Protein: CASNRAWDTEAFF. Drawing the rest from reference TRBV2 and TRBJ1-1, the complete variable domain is EPEVTQTPSHQVTQMGQEVILRCVPISNHLYFYWYRQILGQKVEFLVSFYNNEISEKSEIFDDQFSVERPDGSNFTLKIRSTKLEDSAMYFCASNRAWDTEAFFGQGTRLTVV.